These 20 T cell receptor beta chains came from one sample sequenced in a study of vaccination and CD4 T cells after COVID-19. The treatment denotes: 10-day PBMC culture with coronavirus spike peptide pools or control peptides (ViraFEST assay). No antigen is known for these receptors. Once obtained from cultured CD4+ T cells, the DNA was sequenced using the Oncomine TCR Beta short-read assay. A single record per CDR3 protein comes from TCRdb applying MiXCR to the PCR reads. Counted here are more than 14,000 distinct CDR3 sequences, around 45% occurring once; the ten biggest clones make up more than 8%. The sample consisted of CD4+ T cells from blood, cultured in vitro. These receptors originate from a human donor who had recovered from COVID-19.

This clonotype came up a few times. The V and J genes are TRBV6-1 and TRBJ2-2; possibly TRBD2 for D (7 bases). With 3 bases removed from V and 6 bases from J, the gap between germline ends came to 14 bases. The CDR3 has 15 amino acids. Germline lookup yields CDR1 MNHNS and CDR2 SASEGT. The chain's CDR3 is CASSDAGAGAGELFF. The CDR3, as DNA: TGTGCCAGCAGTGACGCGGGGGCCGGGGCCGGGGAGCTGTTTTTT.

The chain employs TRBV4-1 and TRBJ1-1; TRBD1 matches at 10 bases. The CDR3 has 14 residues. Trimming cost V 1 base and J 5 bases; bases outside gene matches: 1. Germline lookup yields CDR1 MGHRA and CDR2 YSYEKL. This CDR3 is CASSQVGQGTEAFF. DNA for the CDR3: TGCGCCAGCAGCCAAGTGGGACAGGGGACTGAAGCTTTCTTT.

The chain has TRBV29-1 and TRBJ1-6; D gene ambiguous. The CDR3 is made up of 13 amino acids. Germline V lookup: CDR1 SQVTM, CDR2 ANQGSEA. The ends were cut back, 4 bases at V and 6 bases at J, with 10 bases in the middle. The CDR3 sequence: CSVAHGTNSPLHF. The CDR3 DNA reads TGCAGCGTTGCACATGGAACTAATTCACCCCTCCACTTT. The full variable domain, with the rest looked up from reference TRBV29-1 and TRBJ1-6, is SAVISQKPSRDICQRGTSLTIQCQVDSQVTMMFWYRQQPGQSLTLIATANQGSEATYESGFVIDKFPISRPNLTFSTLTVSNMSPEDSSIYLCSVAHGTNSPLHFGNGTRLTVT.

The rearrangement uses TRBV30 and TRBJ2-6; 10 bases fit TRBD2. Looked up from germline, CDR1 is GTSNPN and CDR2 is SVGIG (reference sequence). V lost 4 bases and J lost 0; bases outside the gene matches: 9. The CDR3 covers 18 residues. CDR3 in DNA: TGTGCCTGGATCCCCGTGGGACTAGCGAGCTCTGGGGCCAACGTCCTGACTTTC. This encodes CAWIPVGLASSGANVLTF.

V usage is TRBV6-1 and J usage is TRBJ2-7, with D hard to call. The CDR3 is made up of 13 amino acids. The V gene lost 2 bases and the J gene lost 0 bases, with 5 bases spanning the gap. Germline V CDR1 and CDR2: MNHNS, SASEGT. CDR3 sequence reads: CASSELASYEQYF. In DNA, the CDR3 is TGTGCCAGCAGTGAACTCGCCTCCTACGAGCAGTACTTC.

The chain joins TRBV5-4 to TRBJ2-2; the D gene is possibly TRBD1 (6 bases). The ends were cut back, 4 bases at V and 4 bases at J, with 17 bases in the middle. The CDR3 length is 16 residues. The germline V gene has CDR1 SGHNT and CDR2 YYREEE (reference sequence). Here the CDR3 DNA reads TGTGCCAGCAGCCGTTTGAGGGGGACGATCACCGGGGAGCTGTTTTTT. Residues: CASSRLRGTITGELFF.

The rearrangement joins TRBV6-1 to TRBJ1-1; D gene uncertain. Per germline, CDR1 MNHNS and CDR2 SASEGT. V was pared by 7 bases and J by 4 bases, with 19 bases between. The CDR3 spans 15 residues. The CDR3 sequence: CASKSLNSPITEAFF. The CDR3 DNA sequence: TGTGCCAGCAAATCCCTTAATTCCCCAATCACTGAAGCTTTCTTT.

The J gene is TRBJ2-1, the V gene TRBV5-1; 8 bases are shared with TRBD2. V dropped 4 bases and J dropped 6; count of bases not matched to a gene: 12. Looked up from germline, CDR1 is SGHRS and CDR2 is YFSETQ. The CDR3 covers 16 residues. The CDR3: CASSLGAGGPFNEQFF. The CDR3 DNA is TGCGCCAGCAGCCTGGGGGCGGGGGGACCTTTCAATGAGCAGTTCTTC.

A few counts support this clonotype. V usage is TRBV12-3 or TRBV12-4 and J usage is TRBJ1-1; no definite D call. Trimming removed 2 bases at V and 5 bases at J, with 15 bases between. CDR3 length equals 15 residues. CDR3 region: CASSLIGGLGTEAFF. The CDR3 nucleotides read TGTGCCAGCAGTTTAATCGGTGGGCTGGGGACTGAAGCTTTCTTT.

This chain joins TRBV20-1 and TRBJ1-2; weak D call: TRBD1 (6 bases). The germline gives CDR1 DFQATT, CDR2 SNEGSKA (reference sequence). V lost 0 bases and J 0 bases, leaving 17 bases between the germline ends. The CDR3 has 17 residues. This CDR3 is CSARDQGTELANYGYTF. In nucleotides, the CDR3 is TGCAGTGCTAGAGATCAGGGGACGGAATTAGCTAACTATGGCTACACCTTC.

This sequence joins TRBV7-2 and TRBJ1-6, with a weak D call TRBD1 (6 bases). The CDR3 covers 15 residues. V was cut by 1 base and J by 7 bases, with 11 bases left in between. CDR1 SGHTA and CDR2 FQGNSA come from the germline V gene. CDR3 amino acids: CASSLDRAQNSPLHF. The CDR3 nucleotides read TGTGCCAGCAGCTTAGACAGGGCGCAAAATTCACCCCTCCACTTT.

The chain couples TRBV6-1 to TRBJ2-3; D not certain. This CDR3 is built from 12 residues. Trimming left V 2 bases short and J 14 bases short, with 14 bases between. CDR1 is MNHNS and CDR2 is SASEGT in the germline V gene. The CDR3 protein is CASSEMGLSWYF. In DNA form, the CDR3 reads TGTGCCAGCAGTGAAATGGGTTTGTCTTGGTATTTT.

The chain joins TRBV20-1 to TRBJ2-1; TRBD2 is a possible D gene (7 bases). The CDR3 consists of 15 residues. Germline V gives CDR1 DFQATT, CDR2 SNEGSKA (reference sequence). V was shortened by 0 bases and J by 7 bases, with 16 bases between the two germline ends. The CDR3: CSARDPRGGQNEQFF. CDR3 DNA sequence: TGCAGTGCTAGAGATCCGAGGGGGGGCCAAAATGAGCAGTTCTTC.

This rearrangement joins TRBV2 to TRBJ2-7; D is undetermined. Germline V gene data show CDR1 as SNHLY and CDR2 as FYNNEI. Trimming shortened V by 2 bases and J by 2 bases, and 4 bases separated the two germline ends. The CDR3 consists of 12 residues. The CDR3 here is CASSELAYEQYF. The CDR3 DNA follows: TGTGCCAGCAGTGAACTAGCCTACGAGCAGTACTTC.

This sequence joins TRBV7-8 and TRBJ2-7, with 7 bases lining up with TRBD1. Germline CDR1 SGHVS, CDR2 FQNEAQ. Losses at the gene ends were 2 bases for V and 3 bases for J; bases not matched to a gene: 7. This CDR3 is 15 amino acids long. The CDR3 spells CASSLMGQKNYEQYF. The DNA for the CDR3 is TGTGCCAGCAGCTTAATGGGACAGAAGAACTACGAGCAGTACTTC.

This clonotype has a handful of counts. This rearrangement joins TRBV27 to TRBJ1-6; 9 bases map to TRBD1. The CDR3 contains 14 residues. Germline V gene data show CDR1 as MNHEY and CDR2 as SMNVEV (reference sequence). The ends lost 5 bases at V and 7 bases at J; junction bases unmatched: 3. The CDR3 sequence: CASSPGQGNSPLHF. The CDR3 DNA is TGTGCCAGCAGTCCAGGACAGGGGAATTCACCCCTCCACTTT.

This chain links TRBV7-2 with TRBJ2-3; 9 bases match TRBD2. Germline CDR1 is SGHTA and CDR2 is FQGNSA. V lost 4 bases and J lost 2; bases outside the gene matches: 1. There are 14 residues in the CDR3. CDR3 coding DNA: TGTGCCAGCAGCTCGGGACTAGCCACAGATACGCAGTATTTT. Protein: CASSSGLATDTQYF.

The genes are TRBV6-1 and TRBJ1-5; the D gene is possibly TRBD1 (6 bases). Germline V CDR1 and CDR2: MNHNS, SASEGT. The CDR3 extends over 14 amino acids. V was clipped by 9 bases and J by 0 bases, with 12 bases between them. As DNA, the CDR3 is TGTGCCAGTAACAGGGATTATAGCAATCAGCCCCAGCATTTT. It translates to CASNRDYSNQPQHF.

The chain combines TRBV20-1 with TRBJ2-3, with D possibly being TRBD1 (6 bases). The CDR3 is 14 residues long. The germline CDR1 and CDR2 sequences are DFQATT and SNEGSKA (reference sequence). V was pared by 6 bases and J by 3 bases, with 16 bases between. The CDR3 coding sequence is TGCAGTGCCACCCCAGGGGTAGCGACAGATACGCAGTATTTT. Translating it yields CSATPGVATDTQYF.

In its sample, this clonotype is medium-sized. The chain has TRBV5-1 and TRBJ2-1, with TRBD2 as a possible D gene (5 bases). Germline V lookup: CDR1 SGHRS, CDR2 YFSETQ. This CDR3 contains 13 residues. V lost 4 bases, J lost 5 bases, and 10 bases lay in between. The CDR3 reads CASSLTRNNEQFF. The CDR3 DNA reads TGCGCCAGCAGCCTCACTAGAAACAATGAGCAGTTCTTC.